This T cell receptor (beta chain) stems from a study of CD8 T cells in ankylosing spondylitis. Study-wide results and limits: Ankylosing spondylitis blood seemed to carry a telltale TCR beta motif made of about 8 highly homologous variants. Disease-associated clones were reportedly significantly overrepresented in matched ankylosing spondylitis synovial fluid.

From germline, CDR1 is SGHVS and CDR2 FQNEAQ. Trimming pared 2 bases from V and 5 bases from J, leaving 12 bases between. This CDR3 contains 15 residues. Regarding this clonotype: The antigen is unknown.

As the method for making TCR beta libraries, quantitative 5'-RACE with molecular barcodes was used. TCRdb ran MiXCR on the 5' RACE reads and lists one entry per CDR3 protein. The sample carries 150,000 to 200,000 distinct CDR3 sequences, over 10% recorded once. The chain has TRBV7-8 and TRBJ2-2, with D possibly TRBD1 on 6 matching bases. Sequencing used blood, either unsorted or a sorted T cell fraction (not recorded which). This TCR was sampled from a female donor with ankylosing spondylitis or in good health (not recorded which). The DNA for the CDR3 is TGTGCCAGCAGCTTACCTGGGACAACAACCGGGGAGCTGTTTTTT. This translates into CASSLPGTTTGELFF.